This TCR beta chain was found in a study of blood T cell repertoires in COVID-19. The CDR3 is made up of 13 amino acids. Germline V gene lookup returns CDR1 SQVTM and CDR2 ANQGSEA. V lost 2 bases, J lost 0 bases, and 7 bases lay in between. Sequenced by immunoSEQ multiplex PCR; TCRdb stores in-frame clones only, minus some. The sample holds fewer than 350,000 clones, about 86% seen once. Sequencing was done on a sample of peripheral blood. The chain links TRBV29-1 to TRBJ1-1; D is possibly TRBD1 (5 bases). This clonotype originated in a woman in her fifties or sixties with active or convalescent COVID-19. CDR3 amino acids: CSVERQMNTEAFF. The CDR3 nucleotides read TGCAGCGTTGAACGACAGATGAACACTGAAGCTTTCTTT. The complete variable domain, with remaining parts taken from reference TRBV29-1 and TRBJ1-1, reads SAVISQKPSRDICQRGTSLTIQCQVDSQVTMMFWYRQQPGQSLTLIATANQGSEATYESGFVIDKFPISRPNLTFSTLTVSNMSPEDSSIYLCSVERQMNTEAFFGQGTRLTVV.